This T cell receptor (beta chain) was found in a study of OX40 agonist ivuxolimab in advanced cancers. General study results and limits: The antigen specificity of the peripheral T cells (those that were expanded) was not determined.

As for this clone: What it binds is unknown.

Trimming pared 2 bases from V and 4 bases from J, leaving 15 bases between. Germline loops: CDR1 GTSNPN, CDR2 SVGIG (reference sequence). This CDR3 is 15 amino acids long. Here immunoSEQ multiplex PCR was the method, and the copy in TCRdb shows in-frame clones only, minus some. This sample carries over 70,000 clones, 70% to 90% of them seen once, and the ten largest clones take 7.4%. This TCR was recovered from an adult with an advanced solid tumor such as melanoma, head and neck, liver or kidney cancer. This chain uses TRBV30 with TRBJ2-1; tentatively, D is TRBD2 (5 bases). This specimen was CD4+ or CD8+ T cells sorted from blood, taken in a trial of the OX40 agonist ivuxolimab. Here the CDR3 reads CAWSNRGLPYNEQFF. The CDR3, as DNA: TGTGCCTGGAGTAACCGAGGACTTCCATACAATGAGCAGTTCTTC.